The present TCR beta chain was sequenced within a study of blood T cell repertoires in COVID-19. As for the study in general: Both acute and convalescent COVID-19 samples were obtained from the United States, Italy and Spain. T cells, B-cell-depleted T cells, or PBMCs provided the cDNA or gDNA that served as material.

This CDR3 is built from 14 residues. J was trimmed by 4 bases and V by 3 bases; bases with no gene match: 8. The germline V gene encodes CDR1 DFQATT and CDR2 SNEGSKA (reference sequence). Study processing details: Using reference gene primer amplification, nucleated cell counts were estimated. Generated by immunoSEQ multiplex PCR, the TCRdb table keeps only in-frame clones and is missing some. From that table come the V and J calls and clone size; the DNA was used to work out D and trimming. The sample records around 150,000 clones, roughly 88% being singletons. The J gene is TRBJ2-7, the V gene TRBV20-1, with 8 bases aligning to TRBD2. Sequenced input: peripheral blood. The TCR comes from a man in his late teens or twenties with acute or convalescent COVID-19. This chain's CDR3 is CSASGLAGVYEQYF. CDR3 DNA sequence: TGCAGTGCTAGTGGGCTAGCGGGTGTATACGAGCAGTACTTC.